This T cell receptor beta chain was documented in a study of T-cell memory formation after mild COVID-19 (dated by TCRdb to the early 2020s). For the wider study: Most TCR sequence clusters were specific to one of the two donors. T-cell clones expanding and contracting after mild COVID-19 in two donors were tracked by longitudinal TCRalpha and TCRbeta repertoire sequencing. Two young, previously healthy adult volunteers, one female and one male, were included in the cohort. Points the paper makes about the study in general: Only a couple of mild cases were covered by the study, and larger cohorts that include severe cases with pre-infection samples were considered necessary. SARS-CoV-2 specificity was not confirmed for the second-wave clones peaking on day 37. The detection of some responding clones in pre-infection memory suggests that pre-existing cross-reactive memory T cells joined the SARS-CoV-2 response. Contracting CD4+ clones were found mainly in CM and EM memory subsets, while CD8+ clones were enriched in EMRA. Balanced CD4/CD8 phenotypes were observed for clones contracting from day 15 to 85, whereas a bias towards CD4+ was observed for a second wave of clones expanding from day 15 to 37.

The V and J ends are trimmed by 5 bases and 3 bases, leaving 14 bases between them. Inclusive of the bounding cysteine and phenylalanine, the CDR3 is 14 residues long. Only the CDR3 DNA stays, 42 bases, in frame from base 1. CDR1 and CDR2 (SGHTA, FQGNSA) derive from the germline V gene. PBMCs were isolated by Ficoll-Paque density gradient centrifugation. Concerning this clonotype: What this receptor recognizes is not known. The sample holds no much larger clone one base away, and base qualities are not on file.

Reads for this sample came from an Illumina NovaSeq 6000. TCRalpha and TCRbeta cDNA libraries were constructed by 5'RACE with constant-segment primers, with sample barcodes and unique molecular identifiers being introduced. Trizol reagent was used to extract RNA from every sample. Amplification of the libraries took two PCR steps, and the second step added a second sample barcode plus Illumina TruSeq adapters. Sequencing of libraries was performed on an Illumina NovaSeq with 2 x 150 bp paired-end reads. In the original analysis: Reads were demultiplexed and collapsed into UMI-guided consensus sequences with migec v1.2.7. Using mixcr v2.1.11, UMI consensuses were aligned to TRA and TRB V and J templates and then assembled into clonotypes. A clonotype was counted as expanded or contracted only if both edgeR and NoisET called the change significant, with noise models trained on biological replicates. edgeR calls used a false discovery rate-adjusted p below 0.01 and a log2 fold-change threshold of 1. As an exploratory analysis of dynamics, PCA with hierarchical clustering was applied to max-normalized trajectories of the 1000 most abundant clonotypes. Separately sequenced CD4+ and CD8+ repertoires were used to assign a CD4 or CD8 phenotype to each responding clone. Using fastp trimming at Q25 and MiXCR clonotype assembly, TCRdb reanalyzed the public sequencing data and kept in-frame beta chains. Rows are unified per CDR3 protein, each entry keeping the most common DNA and genes. V and J calls and clone size were set by TCRdb, not the authors. The sample table holds hundreds of thousands of distinct CDR3 sequences, of which over 20% were seen once. The top ten clones comprise approximately 13% of the sample.

This sequence uses TRBV7-2 and TRBJ2-7; tentative D gene TRBD1, with 6 bases matching. The origin of this receptor is an adult woman who had mild COVID-19 (a few samples of this study predate the infection). The sample titles of this study are shuffled in the database, so cell type and time point are left out; the donor was told from shared clones. What was sequenced was PBMCs or a T cell subset sorted from them (not recorded which). The CDR3 protein is CASSTRTVLYEQYF. The nucleotide sequence reads TGTGCCAGCAGCACCCGGACAGTTCTCTACGAGCAGTACTTC.